This entry lists 25 T cell receptor beta chains sequenced from one sample in a study of blood T cell repertoires in COVID-19. Profiled with immunoSEQ multiplex PCR; TCRdb holds only in-frame clones, not every one. In the table there are about 69,000 clones, roughly 86% of which are singletons. Sequencing used peripheral blood. The receptors derive from a middle-aged man with COVID-19, enrolled during active disease.

The chain couples TRBV3-1 (or the pseudogene TRBV3-2) to TRBJ1-2; TRBD1 is a possible D gene (6 bases). Germline values: CDR1 LGHDT, CDR2 YNNKEL (reference sequence). This CDR3 is built from 13 residues. Deletions cut 3 bases from V and 4 bases from J, with 9 bases between. This CDR3 is CASSQDSLYGYTF. CDR3 bases: TGTGCCAGCAGCCAGGACAGCCTCTATGGCTACACCTTC.

The chain couples TRBV2 to TRBJ2-2; 11 bases line up with TRBD2. This CDR3 comprises 14 residues. CDR1 is SNHLY and CDR2 is FYNNEI in the germline V gene. J was trimmed by 5 bases and V by 8 bases; bases with no gene match: 4. This chain's CDR3 is CASRLAGFTGELFF. The DNA for the CDR3 is TGTGCCAGCCGACTAGCGGGGTTTACCGGGGAGCTGTTTTTT.

The genes are TRBV14 and TRBJ2-1, with 12 bases matching TRBD2. The length of the CDR3 is 16 residues. From germline, CDR1 is SGHDN and CDR2 FVKESK. Trimming took 3 bases from V and 3 from J; bases not matched to a gene: 3. CDR3 region: CASSQILAGGYNEQFF. The CDR3 region has the DNA TGTGCCAGCAGCCAGATACTAGCGGGGGGCTACAATGAGCAGTTCTTC.

This clone was seen more than once but under ten times. The chain is built from TRBV30 and TRBJ2-1; D is undetermined. V shed 6 bases and J shed 4 bases, with 7 bases lying between them. This CDR3 is built from 11 residues. Germline CDR1 reads GTSNPN; CDR2 reads SVGIG (reference sequence). The CDR3 reads CACLPYNEQFF. The CDR3 bases are TGTGCCTGTCTACCGTACAATGAGCAGTTCTTC.

This chain uses TRBV14 with TRBJ1-4; the D is unclear. This CDR3 is 15 amino acids long. V shed 3 bases and J shed 0 bases, with 8 bases lying between them. Germline lookup yields CDR1 SGHDN and CDR2 FVKESK. This CDR3 reads CASSHPHATNEKLFF. The CDR3 nucleotides read TGTGCCAGCAGCCACCCCCATGCAACTAATGAAAAACTGTTTTTT.

V gene TRBV5-4 combines with J gene TRBJ1-2; 8 bases fit TRBD1. The CDR3 length is 13 residues. Germline assignment: CDR1 SGHNT and CDR2 YYREEE (reference sequence). Trimming removed 5 bases from V and 6 bases from J; junction bases left unmatched: 6. Here the CDR3 reads CASSSGGEDGYTF. The CDR3 region has the DNA TGTGCCAGCAGTTCAGGGGGCGAGGATGGCTACACCTTC. Full variable domain (missing parts from reference TRBV5-4 and TRBJ1-2): ETGVTQSPTHLIKTRGQQVTLRCSSQSGHNTVSWYQQALGQGPQFIFQYYREEENGRGNFPPRFSGLQFPNYSSELNVNALELDDSALYLCASSSGGEDGYTFGSGTRLTVV.

The table lists this clone with a count of one. The chain combines TRBV10-1 with TRBJ1-4; TRBD1 aligns across 8 bases. Germline trimming cut 6 bases from V and 7 bases from J; bases unmatched to any gene: 19. The length of the CDR3 is 18 residues. CDR1 is WNHNN, CDR2 SYGVQD, per germline (reference sequence). CDR3 coding DNA: TGCGCCAGCAGCACCTCCGGGACAGGTACAAAAAGGGTTGAAAAACTGTTTTTT. Translating gives CASSTSGTGTKRVEKLFF.

This chain joins TRBV19 and TRBJ2-5; maybe TRBD2 (6 bases). Germline V gene lookup returns CDR1 LNHDA and CDR2 SQIVND (reference sequence). V dropped 8 bases and J dropped 1 base, with 23 bases sitting between them. The CDR3 extends over 17 amino acids. The CDR3 region has the DNA TGTGCCAGTGGAGTGGCGGGAAGGGACGGGGGCCAAGAGACCCAGTACTTC. It specifies CASGVAGRDGGQETQYF.

The chain employs TRBV2 and TRBJ1-1; the D gene is possibly TRBD1 (6 bases). Per germline, CDR1 SNHLY and CDR2 FYNNEI. Deletions cut 7 bases from V and 4 bases from J, with 16 bases between. This CDR3 spans 14 amino acids. The DNA for the CDR3 is TGTGCCAGCAACCGAATAGGGGGGGGCACTGAAGCTTTCTTT. It specifies CASNRIGGGTEAFF.

The chain carries TRBV6-5 and TRBJ1-6, with D possibly matching TRBD1 (5 bases). There are 15 residues in the CDR3. Looked up from germline, CDR1 is MNHEY and CDR2 is SVGAGI. The V end was cut by 7 bases, the J end by 7 bases, with 17 bases between. CDR3 in amino acids: CASNPWGRSNSPLHF. The CDR3 DNA sequence: TGTGCCAGCAATCCCTGGGGCAGGTCCAATTCACCCCTCCACTTT.

The genes are TRBV5-5 and TRBJ1-6; perhaps TRBD1 as D (5 bases). Germline CDR1 is SGHKS and CDR2 is YYEKEE (reference sequence). Trimming cost V 0 bases and J 8 bases, with 18 bases left between them. The CDR3 has 17 residues. The CDR3 sequence is CASSLAAGYRPDSPLHF. The CDR3 bases are TGTGCCAGCAGCTTGGCCGCAGGGTACCGCCCCGATTCACCCCTCCACTTT.

The chain combines TRBV10-1 with TRBJ2-3, with 8 bases fitting TRBD2. V was clipped by 2 bases and J by 6 bases; unmatched bases: 10. The CDR3 runs to 16 residues. CDR1 is WNHNN, CDR2 SYGVQD, per germline (reference sequence). The CDR3 DNA is TGCGCCAGCAGTGAGCAAGAGGGCGGGGGGCCCGATACGCAGTATTTT. Translated: CASSEQEGGGPDTQYF.

V is TRBV5-1 and J is TRBJ1-3, with D unclear. V lost 0 bases and J lost 4, with 5 bases in between. Per germline, CDR1 SGHRS and CDR2 YFSETQ. This CDR3 region has 13 residues. The CDR3 loop reads CASSLDEGNTIYF. The CDR3 bases are TGCGCCAGCAGCTTGGACGAGGGAAACACCATATATTTT.

The chain has TRBV10-3 and TRBJ2-7, with 9 bases lining up with TRBD1. CDR3 size: 19 residues. Germline CDR1 reads ENHRY; CDR2 reads SYGVKD. V dropped 7 bases and J dropped 3; count of bases not matched to a gene: 22. The CDR3 coding sequence is TGTGCCATCAACCCCGGGACAGGGTCCAATTTACCGAATTTCTACGAGCAGTACTTC. Its protein product is CAINPGTGSNLPNFYEQYF.

The rearrangement joins TRBV2 to TRBJ2-2; possibly TRBD2 for D (6 bases). Germline CDR1 SNHLY, CDR2 FYNNEI. V shed 7 bases and J shed 2 bases, with 14 bases lying between them. The CDR3 length is 15 residues. The chain's CDR3 is CASKLRTINTGELFF. The CDR3 nucleotides read TGTGCCAGCAAACTAAGGACTATCAACACCGGGGAGCTGTTTTTT.

This chain links TRBV3-1 (or the pseudogene TRBV3-2) with TRBJ1-1, with a possible D match to TRBD1 (6 bases). The CDR3 consists of 20 residues. Germline CDR1 and CDR2: LGHDT and YNNKEL (reference sequence). Trimming removed 2 bases from V and 12 bases from J, with 37 bases in between. The chain's CDR3 is CASSQNTLGQRRTVRRQSFF. The CDR3 coding sequence is TGTGCCAGCAGCCAAAACACCCTCGGACAGCGAAGGACGGTTAGACGGCAATCTTTCTTT.

The V and J genes are TRBV2 and TRBJ1-6; tentatively, D is TRBD1 (5 bases). V was shortened by 2 bases and J by 0 bases, with 5 bases between the two germline ends. This CDR3 is built from 15 residues. Germline V CDR1 and CDR2: SNHLY, FYNNEI. The CDR3 loop is CASSEQGSYNSPLHF. CDR3 bases: TGTGCCAGCAGTGAACAGGGCTCCTATAATTCACCCCTCCACTTT.

This sequence joins TRBV7-2 and TRBJ1-2, with D unresolved. The germline CDR1 and CDR2 sequences are SGHTA and FQGNSA. The length of the CDR3 is 14 residues. The V and J ends lost 2 bases and 7 bases respectively, with 14 bases between them. The chain's CDR3 is CASSLYLPRVGYTF. CDR3 bases: TGTGCCAGCAGCTTATATCTCCCGAGGGTTGGCTACACCTTC.

The V gene is TRBV21-1, the J gene TRBJ1-5; the table calls TRBD1, which could not be checked here. TRBV21-1 corresponds to a pseudogene. The CDR3 consists of 17 residues. CDR3 region: CASSNQTPGQGCQPQHF. The CDR3, as DNA: TGTGCCAGCAGCAATCAGACTCCGGGACAGGGATGTCAGCCCCAGCATTTT.

V gene TRBV11-2 combines with J gene TRBJ2-6; unclear D gene. The V and J ends lost 1 base and 0 bases respectively, with 4 bases between them. CDR3 length equals 15 residues. Germline V gene lookup returns CDR1 SGHAT and CDR2 FQNNGV. The CDR3 is CASSLGSSGANVLTF. The CDR3 DNA is TGTGCCAGCAGCTTAGGCAGCTCTGGGGCCAACGTCCTGACTTTC.

This clone came up once. The chain is built from TRBV21-1 and TRBJ2-4; no check of the table's D call, TRBD1, against the DNA was made. TRBV21-1 is deemed a pseudogene. CDR3 size: 17 residues. This CDR3 is CASSKHRTGETKNIQYF. CDR3 DNA sequence: TGTGCCAGCAGCAAACACCGTACAGGGGAAACCAAAAACATTCAGTACTTC.

The chain recombines TRBV19 with TRBJ1-1; 10 nucleotides align to TRBD1. The CDR3 totals 16 residues. Germline V gene sequence: CDR1 LNHDA, CDR2 SQIVND (reference sequence). V was clipped by 5 bases and J by 5 bases; unmatched bases: 11. The CDR3 loop is CASSYSTGQGRTEAFF. Written as DNA, the CDR3 is TGTGCCAGTAGTTACTCTACGGGACAGGGGCGGACTGAAGCTTTCTTT.

This chain uses TRBV12-5 with TRBJ1-5; possible D gene TRBD1, 6 bases. Trimming took off 3 bases at V and 4 bases at J, with 13 bases between the two ends. This CDR3 is 15 amino acids long. The germline V gene has CDR1 LGHNT and CDR2 FRNRAP. CDR3 amino acids: CASGLGGRRNQPQHF. DNA of the CDR3: TGTGCTAGTGGTTTAGGGGGAAGGAGGAATCAGCCCCAGCATTTT. The full variable domain, with the rest looked up from reference TRBV12-5 and TRBJ1-5, is DARVTQTPRHKVTEMGQEVTMRCQPILGHNTVFWYRQTMMQGLELLAYFRNRAPLDDSGMPKDRFSAEMPDATLATLKIQPSEPRDSAVYFCASGLGGRRNQPQHFGDGTRLSIL.

The gene calls are TRBV5-1 and TRBJ1-1; the D gene is possibly TRBD1 (5 bases). The V end lost 4 bases, the J end lost 3 bases, and 19 bases lay between the germline ends. Germline V gene lookup returns CDR1 SGHRS and CDR2 YFSETQ. This CDR3 spans 16 amino acids. CDR3: CASSPVRGLSDTEAFF. In nucleotides, the CDR3 is TGCGCCAGCAGCCCCGTCCGGGGGTTAAGTGACACTGAAGCTTTCTTT. The full variable domain, with the rest looked up from reference TRBV5-1 and TRBJ1-1, is KAGVTQTPRYLIKTRGQQVTLSCSPISGHRSVSWYQQTPGQGLQFLFEYFSETQRNKGNFPGRFSGRQFSNSRSEMNVSTLELGDSALYLCASSPVRGLSDTEAFFGQGTRLTVV.

The rearrangement joins TRBV7-6 to TRBJ2-5; tentative D call: TRBD1 (5 bases). The CDR3 length is 11 residues. V lost 5 bases and J 5 bases, leaving 6 bases between the germline ends. CDR1 SGHVS and CDR2 FNYEAQ come from the germline V gene. The DNA of the CDR3 is TGTGCCAGCAGCCCAGGGGAGACCCAGTACTTC. This encodes CASSPGETQYF.